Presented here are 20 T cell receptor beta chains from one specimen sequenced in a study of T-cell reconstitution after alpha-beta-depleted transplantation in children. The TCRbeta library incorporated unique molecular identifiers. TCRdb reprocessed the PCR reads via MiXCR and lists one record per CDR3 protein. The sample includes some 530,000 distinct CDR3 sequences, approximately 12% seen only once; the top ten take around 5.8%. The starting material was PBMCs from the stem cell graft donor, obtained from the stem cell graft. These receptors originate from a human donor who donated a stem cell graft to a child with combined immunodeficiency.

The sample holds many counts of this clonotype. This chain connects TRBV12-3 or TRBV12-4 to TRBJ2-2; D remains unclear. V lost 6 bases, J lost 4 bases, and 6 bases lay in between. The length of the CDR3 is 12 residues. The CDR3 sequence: CASRYSTGELFF. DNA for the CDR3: TGTGCCAGCAGATACAGCACCGGGGAGCTGTTTTTT.

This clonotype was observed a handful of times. This CDR3 reads CSASKYSRTYEQYF. The CDR3 DNA reads as TGCAGTGCTAGTAAGTACAGTCGAACCTACGAGCAGTACTTC. V usage is TRBV20-1 and J usage is TRBJ2-7; no firm D call. CDR1 is DFQATT, CDR2 SNEGSKA, per germline (reference sequence). CDR3 length: 14 amino acids. Trimming took off 3 bases at V and 2 bases at J, with 14 bases between the two ends.

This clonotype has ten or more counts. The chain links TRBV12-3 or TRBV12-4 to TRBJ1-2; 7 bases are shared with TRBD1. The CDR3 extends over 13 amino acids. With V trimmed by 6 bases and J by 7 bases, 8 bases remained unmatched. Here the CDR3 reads CASSNSQGPGYTF. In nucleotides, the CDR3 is TGTGCCAGCAGCAACTCACAGGGGCCTGGCTACACCTTC.

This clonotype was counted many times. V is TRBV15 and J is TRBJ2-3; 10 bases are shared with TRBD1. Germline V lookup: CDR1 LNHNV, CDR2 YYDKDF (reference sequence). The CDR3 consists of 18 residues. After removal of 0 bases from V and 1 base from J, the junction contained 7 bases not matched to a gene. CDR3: CATSRDLPGTGGTDTQYF. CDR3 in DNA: TGTGCCACCAGCAGAGACCTCCCAGGGACAGGGGGCACAGATACGCAGTATTTT. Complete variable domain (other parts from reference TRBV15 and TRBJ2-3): DAMVIQNPRYQVTQFGKPVTLSCSQTLNHNVMYWYQQKSSQAPKLLFHYYDKDFNNEADTPDNFQSRRPNTSFCFLDIRSPGLGDTAMYLCATSRDLPGTGGTDTQYFGPGTRLTVL.

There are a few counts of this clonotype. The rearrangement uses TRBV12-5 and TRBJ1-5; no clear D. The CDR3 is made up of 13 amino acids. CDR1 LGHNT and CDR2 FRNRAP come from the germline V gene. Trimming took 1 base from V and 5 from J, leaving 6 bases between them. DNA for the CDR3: TGTGCTAGTGGTTTGGGAGTGGATCAGCCCCAGCATTTT. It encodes CASGLGVDQPQHF.

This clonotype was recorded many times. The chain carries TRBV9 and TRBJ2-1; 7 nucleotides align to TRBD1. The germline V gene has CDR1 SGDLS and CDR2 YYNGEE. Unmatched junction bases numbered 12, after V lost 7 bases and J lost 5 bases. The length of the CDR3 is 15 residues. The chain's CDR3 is CASSPTGQLDNEQFF. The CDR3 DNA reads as TGTGCCAGCTCCCCCACGGGACAGCTTGACAATGAGCAGTTCTTC.

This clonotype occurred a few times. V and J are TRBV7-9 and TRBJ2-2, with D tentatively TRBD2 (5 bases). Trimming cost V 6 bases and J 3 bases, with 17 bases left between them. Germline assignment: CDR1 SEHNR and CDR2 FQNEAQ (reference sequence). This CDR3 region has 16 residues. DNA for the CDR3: TGTGCCAGCAGTCGCACTTTGGAGGCGGACACCGGGGAGCTGTTTTTT. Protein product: CASSRTLEADTGELFF.

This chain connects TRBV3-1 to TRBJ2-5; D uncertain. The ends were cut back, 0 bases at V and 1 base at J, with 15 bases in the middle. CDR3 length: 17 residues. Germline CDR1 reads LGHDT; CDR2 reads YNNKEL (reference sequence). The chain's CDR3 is CASSQDGVGRSQETQYF. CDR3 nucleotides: TGTGCCAGCAGCCAAGATGGAGTAGGGCGAAGCCAAGAGACCCAGTACTTC.

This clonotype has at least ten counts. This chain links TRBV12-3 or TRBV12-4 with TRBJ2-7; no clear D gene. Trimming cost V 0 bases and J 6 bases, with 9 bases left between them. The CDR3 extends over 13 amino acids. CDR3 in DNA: TGTGCCAGCAGTTTAGCCCCAGGTAGCGAGCAGTACTTC. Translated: CASSLAPGSEQYF.

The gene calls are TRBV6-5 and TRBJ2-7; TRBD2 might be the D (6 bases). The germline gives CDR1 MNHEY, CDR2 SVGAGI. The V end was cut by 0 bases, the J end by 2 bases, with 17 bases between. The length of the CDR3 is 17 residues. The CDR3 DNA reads TGTGCCAGCAGTTACTCTGTTGTAACGGGAGACCCCTACGAGCAGTACTTC. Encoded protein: CASSYSVVTGDPYEQYF.

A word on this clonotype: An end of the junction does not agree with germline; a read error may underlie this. CDR3 sequence: CASSPLAGDNEHFF. In DNA, the CDR3 is TGTGCCAGCTCACCACTAGCGGGAGACAATGAGCATTTCTTC. The V and J genes are TRBV18 and TRBJ2-1; the match to TRBD2 covers 9 bases. This CDR3 region has 14 residues. Germline V gene lookup returns CDR1 KGHSH and CDR2 LQKENI.

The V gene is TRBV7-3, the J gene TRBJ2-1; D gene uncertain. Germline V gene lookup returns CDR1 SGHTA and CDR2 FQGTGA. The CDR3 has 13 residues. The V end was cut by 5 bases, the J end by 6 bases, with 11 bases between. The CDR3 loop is CASSPRGPNEQFF. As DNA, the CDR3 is TGTGCCAGCAGCCCCCGAGGCCCCAATGAGCAGTTCTTC.

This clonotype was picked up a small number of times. As DNA, the CDR3 is TGTGCCAGCAGCTTCTACCGCCGCACCATGACTAGCGGGGGATCGAACACCGGGGAGCTGTTTTTT. Protein product: CASSFYRRTMTSGGSNTGELFF. The genes are TRBV7-2 and TRBJ2-2; 12 bases are a match to TRBD2. Germline CDR1 reads SGHTA; CDR2 reads FQGNSA. This CDR3 is 22 amino acids long. J was trimmed by 0 bases and V by 3 bases; bases with no gene match: 17.

The chain's CDR3 is CASSQGRALVRNQPQHF. The CDR3 DNA sequence: TGCGCCAGCAGCCAAGGCAGGGCTCTTGTGCGCAATCAGCCCCAGCATTTT. The chain recombines TRBV4-1 with TRBJ1-5; TRBD1 might be the D (5 bases). This CDR3 contains 17 residues. Germline V gene data show CDR1 as MGHRA and CDR2 as YSYEKL. V was shortened by 1 base and J by 2 bases, with 15 bases between the two germline ends.

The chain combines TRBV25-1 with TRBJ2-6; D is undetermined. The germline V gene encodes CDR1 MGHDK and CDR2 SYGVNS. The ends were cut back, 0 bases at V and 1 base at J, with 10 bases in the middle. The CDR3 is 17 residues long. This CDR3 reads CASSEYGGASGANVLTF. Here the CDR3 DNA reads TGTGCCAGCAGTGAATATGGCGGTGCGTCTGGGGCCAACGTCCTGACTTTC.

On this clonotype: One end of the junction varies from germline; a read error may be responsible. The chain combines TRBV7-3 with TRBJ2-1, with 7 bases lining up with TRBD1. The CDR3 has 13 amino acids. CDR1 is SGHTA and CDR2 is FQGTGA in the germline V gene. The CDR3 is CASSKYSGGDWIF. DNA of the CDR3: TGTGCCAGCAGCAAATACTCAGGGGGAGACTGGATCTTC.

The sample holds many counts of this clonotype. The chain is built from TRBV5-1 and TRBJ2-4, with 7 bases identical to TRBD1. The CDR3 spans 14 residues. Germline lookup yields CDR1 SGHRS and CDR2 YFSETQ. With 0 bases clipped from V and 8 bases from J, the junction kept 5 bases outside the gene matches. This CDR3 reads CASSLVDRSDIQYF. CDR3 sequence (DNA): TGCGCCAGCAGCTTGGTGGACAGGAGTGACATTCAGTACTTC.

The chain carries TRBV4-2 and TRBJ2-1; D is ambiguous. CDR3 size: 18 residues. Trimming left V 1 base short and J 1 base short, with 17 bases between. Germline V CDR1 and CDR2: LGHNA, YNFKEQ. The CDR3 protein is CASSQGVRGQISYNEQFF. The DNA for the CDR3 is TGTGCCAGCAGCCAAGGGGTACGCGGTCAGATTTCCTACAATGAGCAGTTCTTC.

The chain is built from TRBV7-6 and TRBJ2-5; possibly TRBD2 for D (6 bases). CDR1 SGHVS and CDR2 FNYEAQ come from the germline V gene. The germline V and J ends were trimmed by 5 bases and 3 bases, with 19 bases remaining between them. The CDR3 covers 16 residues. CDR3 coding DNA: TGTGCCAGCAGCCCGACCTCTAGCGCTCCCGAAGAGACCCAGTACTTC. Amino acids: CASSPTSSAPEETQYF.

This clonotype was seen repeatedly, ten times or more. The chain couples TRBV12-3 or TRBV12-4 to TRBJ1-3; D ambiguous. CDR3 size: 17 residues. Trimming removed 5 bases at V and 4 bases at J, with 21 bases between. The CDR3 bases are TGTGCCAGCAGTCCTGGACTGGGGAGGGCGGGAGGAAACACCATATATTTT. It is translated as CASSPGLGRAGGNTIYF.